This TCR beta chain was captured by sequencing in a study of T cells in Graves' hyperthyroidism and ophthalmopathy. Across the study: At initial diagnosis, before any treatment had begun, peripheral blood was obtained.

Whole-study findings and limits: Also found in blood were most expanded thyroid clonotypes above 0.001.

Using RNA transcripts as the source, TCR beta CDR3 regions were amplified. Initially, a first-round RT-PCR of the TCR CDR3 employed the HTBI primer set. TCRdb redid the calling of the multiplex PCR reads with MiXCR, one entry per CDR3 protein. Of about 420,000 distinct CDR3 sequences listed, roughly an eighth are singletons. This clonotype was observed at least ten times. Antigen: not known. Trimming removed 5 bases from V and 2 bases from J, with 16 bases in between. Germline V gene data show CDR1 as SGHTA and CDR2 as FQGTGA. CDR3 length equals 15 residues. The study enrolled patients aged 18 to 65 with newly diagnosed hyperthyroidism of under 2 months' duration. Clinicians diagnosed patients from clinical symptoms, serum thyroxine and TRAb, thyroid ultrasound and orbital computed tomography.

This sequence was found in a woman aged 18 to 35 with Graves' hyperthyroidism. The chain employs TRBV7-3 and TRBJ2-7, with D perhaps assigned TRBD1 or TRBD2 (5 bases each). The sequenced sample consisted of blood. Here the CDR3 DNA reads TGTGCCAGCAGCGCCCCGGGGACGGCGGCCTACGAGCAGTACTTC. Translated, it gives CASSAPGTAAYEQYF.